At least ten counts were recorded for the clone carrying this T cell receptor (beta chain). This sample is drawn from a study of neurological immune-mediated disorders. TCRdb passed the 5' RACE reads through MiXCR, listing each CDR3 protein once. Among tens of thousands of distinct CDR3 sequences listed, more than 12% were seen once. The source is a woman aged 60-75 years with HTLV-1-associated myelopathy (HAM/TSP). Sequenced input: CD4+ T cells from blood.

The CDR3 region is CASSPNQVHYGYTF. For the CDR3, the DNA is TGTGCCAGCTCACCGAATCAGGTACACTATGGCTACACCTTC. The chain is built from TRBV18 and TRBJ1-2; D is ambiguous. CDR1 is KGHSH and CDR2 is LQKENI in the germline V gene. Between the trimmed V and J ends, which lost 3 bases and 3 bases, there was a span of 11 bases. The CDR3 contains 14 residues.